This T cell receptor (beta chain) was recovered during a study of OX40 agonist ivuxolimab in advanced cancers. Turning to the study itself: Ivuxolimab, which patients received intravenously every 2 weeks, was dosed at 0.01 to 10 mg/kg. Partial responses were seen in three patients, one with hepatocellular carcinoma and two with cutaneous melanoma. Study findings and constraints: By week 6 at 0.1 to 3.0 mg/kg, blood CD4+ and CD8+ T cells had expanded clonally.

Exclusion of a patient followed from autoimmune disease history or systemic immunosuppression. As for this clone: Its antigen remains unidentified.

Germline V gene lookup returns CDR1 MNHNS and CDR2 SASEGT. This CDR3 has 13 amino acids. V gave up 5 bases and J gave up 2 bases, with 10 bases separating them. Profiling relied on immunoSEQ multiplex PCR, and the TCRdb table lists in-frame clones only, not all of them. The repertoire holds fewer than 25,000 clones, with around 86% as singletons. The chain has TRBV6-1 and TRBJ2-7, with D maybe TRBD1 (6 bases). This clonotype was sampled from an adult with an advanced solid tumor such as melanoma, head and neck, liver or kidney cancer. This sample comprised CD4+ or CD8+ T cells sorted from blood, obtained in a trial of the OX40 agonist ivuxolimab. CDR3 loop: CASSQGSPYEQYF. The CDR3 nucleotides are TGTGCCAGCAGTCAGGGGTCGCCCTACGAGCAGTACTTC.